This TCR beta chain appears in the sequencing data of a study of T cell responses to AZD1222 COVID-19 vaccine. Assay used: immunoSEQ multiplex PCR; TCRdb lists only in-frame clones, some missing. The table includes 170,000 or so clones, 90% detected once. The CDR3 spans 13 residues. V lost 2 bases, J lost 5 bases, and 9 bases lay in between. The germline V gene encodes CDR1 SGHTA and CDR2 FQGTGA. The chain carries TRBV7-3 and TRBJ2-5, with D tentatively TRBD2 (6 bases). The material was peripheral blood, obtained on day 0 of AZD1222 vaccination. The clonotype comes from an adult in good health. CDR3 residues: CASSLGRGETQYF. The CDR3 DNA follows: TGTGCCAGCAGCTTAGGACGGGGGGAGACCCAGTACTTC.